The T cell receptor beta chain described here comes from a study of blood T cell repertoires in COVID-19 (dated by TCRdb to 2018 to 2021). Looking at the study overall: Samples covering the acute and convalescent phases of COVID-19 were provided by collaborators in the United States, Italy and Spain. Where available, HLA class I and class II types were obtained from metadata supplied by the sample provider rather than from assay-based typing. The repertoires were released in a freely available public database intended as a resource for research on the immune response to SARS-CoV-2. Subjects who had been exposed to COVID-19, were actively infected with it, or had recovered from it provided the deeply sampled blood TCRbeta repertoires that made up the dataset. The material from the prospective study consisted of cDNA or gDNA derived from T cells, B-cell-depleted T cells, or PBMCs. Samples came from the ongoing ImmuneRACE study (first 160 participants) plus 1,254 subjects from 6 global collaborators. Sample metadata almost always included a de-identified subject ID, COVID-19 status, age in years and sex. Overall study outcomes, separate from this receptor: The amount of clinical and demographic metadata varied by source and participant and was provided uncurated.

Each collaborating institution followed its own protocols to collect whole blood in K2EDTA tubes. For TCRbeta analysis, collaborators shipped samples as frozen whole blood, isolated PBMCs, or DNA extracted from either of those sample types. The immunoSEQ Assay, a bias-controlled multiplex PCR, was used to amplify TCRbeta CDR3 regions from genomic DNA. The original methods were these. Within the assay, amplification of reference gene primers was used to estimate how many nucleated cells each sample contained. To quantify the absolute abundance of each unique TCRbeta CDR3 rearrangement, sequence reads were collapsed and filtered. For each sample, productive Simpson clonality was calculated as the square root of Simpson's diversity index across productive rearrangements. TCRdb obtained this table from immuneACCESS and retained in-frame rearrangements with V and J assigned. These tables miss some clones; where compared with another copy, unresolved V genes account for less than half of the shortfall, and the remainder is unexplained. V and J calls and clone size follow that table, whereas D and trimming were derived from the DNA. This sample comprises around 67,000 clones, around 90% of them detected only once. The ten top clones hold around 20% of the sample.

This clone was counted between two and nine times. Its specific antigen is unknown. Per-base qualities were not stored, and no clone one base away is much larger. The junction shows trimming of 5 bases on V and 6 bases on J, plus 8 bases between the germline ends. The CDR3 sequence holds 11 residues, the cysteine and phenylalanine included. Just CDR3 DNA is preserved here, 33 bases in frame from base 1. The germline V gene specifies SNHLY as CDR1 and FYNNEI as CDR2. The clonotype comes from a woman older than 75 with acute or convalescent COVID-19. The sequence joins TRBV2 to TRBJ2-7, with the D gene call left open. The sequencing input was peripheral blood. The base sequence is TGTGCCAGCAGTCGGCGGAGCGAGCAGTACTTC. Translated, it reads CASSRRSEQYF. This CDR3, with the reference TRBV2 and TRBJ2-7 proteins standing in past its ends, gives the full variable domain EPEVTQTPSHQVTQMGQEVILRCVPISNHLYFYWYRQILGQKVEFLVSFYNNEISEKSEIFDDQFSVERPDGSNFTLKIRSTKLEDSAMYFCASSRRSEQYFGPGTRLTVT.